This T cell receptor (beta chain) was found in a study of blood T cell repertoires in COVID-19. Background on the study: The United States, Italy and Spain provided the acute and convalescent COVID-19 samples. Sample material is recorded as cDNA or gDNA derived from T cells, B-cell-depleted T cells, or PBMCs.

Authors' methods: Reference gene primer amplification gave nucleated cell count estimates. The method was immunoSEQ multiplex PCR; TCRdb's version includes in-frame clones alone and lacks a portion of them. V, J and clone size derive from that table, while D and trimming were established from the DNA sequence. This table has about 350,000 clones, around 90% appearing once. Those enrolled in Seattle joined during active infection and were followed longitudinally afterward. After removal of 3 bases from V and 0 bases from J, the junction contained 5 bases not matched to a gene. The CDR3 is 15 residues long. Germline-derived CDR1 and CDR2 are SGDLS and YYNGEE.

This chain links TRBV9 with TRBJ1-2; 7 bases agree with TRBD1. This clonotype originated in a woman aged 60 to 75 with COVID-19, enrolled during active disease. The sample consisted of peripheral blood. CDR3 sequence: CASSAWDRSNYGYTF. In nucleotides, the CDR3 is TGTGCCAGCAGCGCTTGGGACAGATCTAACTATGGCTACACCTTC. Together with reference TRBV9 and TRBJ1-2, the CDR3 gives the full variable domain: DSGVTQTPKHLITATGQRVTLRCSPRSGDLSVYWYQQSLDQGLQFLIQYYNGEERAKGNILERFSAQQFPDLHSELNLSSLELGDSALYFCASSAWDRSNYGYTFGSGTRLTVV.